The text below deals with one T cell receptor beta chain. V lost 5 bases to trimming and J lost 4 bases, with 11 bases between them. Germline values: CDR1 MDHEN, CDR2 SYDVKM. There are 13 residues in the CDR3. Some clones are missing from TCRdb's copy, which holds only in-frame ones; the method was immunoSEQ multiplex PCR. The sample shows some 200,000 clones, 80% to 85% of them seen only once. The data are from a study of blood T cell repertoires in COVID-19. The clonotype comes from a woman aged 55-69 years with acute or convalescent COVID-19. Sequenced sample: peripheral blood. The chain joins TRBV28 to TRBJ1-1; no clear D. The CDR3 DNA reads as TGTGCCAGCAGTCGAGAGGTAGGCACTGAAGCTTTCTTT. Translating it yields CASSREVGTEAFF.